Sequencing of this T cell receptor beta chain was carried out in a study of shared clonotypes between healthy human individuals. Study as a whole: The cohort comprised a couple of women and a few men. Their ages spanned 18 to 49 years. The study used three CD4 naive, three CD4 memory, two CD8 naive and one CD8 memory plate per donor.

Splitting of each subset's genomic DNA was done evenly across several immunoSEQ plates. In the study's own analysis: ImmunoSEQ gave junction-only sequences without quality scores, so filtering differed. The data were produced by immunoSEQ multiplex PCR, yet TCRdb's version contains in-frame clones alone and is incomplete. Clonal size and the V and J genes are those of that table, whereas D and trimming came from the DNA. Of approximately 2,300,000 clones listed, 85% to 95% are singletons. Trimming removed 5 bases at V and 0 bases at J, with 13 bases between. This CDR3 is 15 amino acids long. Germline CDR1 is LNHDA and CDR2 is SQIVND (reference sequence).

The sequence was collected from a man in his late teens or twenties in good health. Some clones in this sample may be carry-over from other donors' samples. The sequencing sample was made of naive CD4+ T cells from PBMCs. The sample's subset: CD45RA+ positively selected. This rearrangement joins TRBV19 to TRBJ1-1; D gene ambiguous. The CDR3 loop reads CASSPRQALNTEAFF. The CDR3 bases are TGTGCCAGTAGTCCCCGACAAGCTTTGAACACTGAAGCTTTCTTT.